The source of this TCR beta chain is a study of T cells in Graves' hyperthyroidism and ophthalmopathy. General study results and limits: Progression to ophthalmopathy was predicted a median of about six months early.

For Graves' hyperthyroidism to be stable, ophthalmopathy could not progress within 18 months. Patients aged 18 to 65 with hyperthyroidism were newly diagnosed, with duration under 2 months. Thyroid ultrasound, orbital computed tomography, clinical symptoms, and serum thyroxine and TRAb underpinned diagnoses. V was trimmed by 1 base and J by 4 bases, leaving 13 bases between them. Germline V gene lookup returns CDR1 SGHRS and CDR2 YFSETQ. The CDR3 consists of 15 residues. This clonotype was seen at least ten times. Antigen: not known. RNA transcripts served as the template for amplifying TCR beta CDR3 regions. HTBI primers drove first-round RT-PCR of the TCR CDR3. TCRdb reprocessed the multiplex PCR reads via MiXCR and lists one record per CDR3 protein. The sample yields 650,000 to 700,000 distinct CDR3 sequences, approximately 15% seen once.

The clonotype originates from a man in his forties or fifties with Graves' hyperthyroidism. The material sequenced was blood. The rearrangement joins TRBV5-1 to TRBJ2-3, with D uncertain. CDR3 protein: CASSLFGNMADTQYF. In nucleotides, the CDR3 is TGCGCCAGCAGCTTGTTCGGCAACATGGCAGATACGCAGTATTTT. Full variable domain (rest looked up from reference TRBV5-1 and TRBJ2-3): KAGVTQTPRYLIKTRGQQVTLSCSPISGHRSVSWYQQTPGQGLQFLFEYFSETQRNKGNFPGRFSGRQFSNSRSEMNVSTLELGDSALYLCASSLFGNMADTQYFGPGTRLTVL.